Following are 15 T cell receptor beta chains from one sample sequenced in a study of T cells in Graves' hyperthyroidism and ophthalmopathy. Amplification targeted TCR beta CDR3 regions from RNA transcripts. The HTBI primer set served for first-round RT-PCR of the TCR CDR3. TCRdb independently ran MiXCR on the multiplex PCR reads; one entry per CDR3 protein. The sample consists of a few hundred thousand distinct CDR3 sequences, approximately 44% of them appearing once. The sample was peripheral blood or thyroid tissue (not recorded which). Receptor source: a woman aged 18-35 years with Graves' hyperthyroidism.

The chain joins TRBV19 to TRBJ2-7; possible D gene TRBD2, 6 bases. Germline V CDR1 and CDR2: LNHDA, SQIVND (reference sequence). Trimming took 3 bases from V and 2 from J, leaving 8 bases between them. The CDR3 sequence is 13 residues long. As DNA, the CDR3 is TGTGCCAGTAGTATGGCGGGGACCTACGAGCAGTACTTC. Translating gives CASSMAGTYEQYF.

In the case of this clonotype: Germline is not matched at one junction end, which may reflect a read error. V and J are TRBV7-9 and TRBJ2-7; D may be TRBD1 or TRBD2 (8 bases each). The V gene's germline CDR1 is SEHNR and CDR2 FQNEAQ (reference sequence). The CDR3 runs 15 residues. For the CDR3, the DNA is TGCGCCAGCAGCCCGGGACAGGAGCGGGAGTATAGGCAGTACTTC. This encodes CASSPGQEREYRQYF.

This clonotype was seen repeatedly, ten times or more. The chain uses TRBV7-9 and TRBJ1-2; 7 nucleotides agree with TRBD1. The CDR3 extends over 14 amino acids. Germline V gene sequence: CDR1 SEHNR, CDR2 FQNEAQ (reference sequence). With V trimmed by 5 bases and J by 2 bases, 5 bases remained unmatched. The CDR3, as DNA: TGTGCCAGCAGCCGCAGGGGGTGGAACTATGGCTACACCTTC. Translated, it gives CASSRRGWNYGYTF.

This chain connects TRBV10-2 to TRBJ2-7; TRBD2 matches 10 bases. The CDR3 covers 15 residues. J was trimmed by 3 bases and V by 5 bases; bases with no gene match: 7. CDR1 is WSHSY and CDR2 is SAAADI in the germline V gene. Here the CDR3 reads CASSYSLAGVYEQYF. The CDR3 bases are TGCGCCAGCAGTTACTCCCTAGCGGGAGTCTACGAGCAGTACTTC.

Ten or more counts support this clonotype. This rearrangement joins TRBV7-9 to TRBJ1-1; D gene uncertain. This CDR3 is built from 12 residues. Germline lookup yields CDR1 SEHNR and CDR2 FQNEAQ (reference sequence). Trimming removed 1 base from V and 11 bases from J, with 11 bases in between. The CDR3 loop is CASSLENEVAFF. The CDR3 region has the DNA TGTGCCAGCAGCTTAGAGAACGAGGTCGCTTTCTTT.

There are many counts of this clonotype. The V call is TRBV10-3, the J call TRBJ1-3; the match to TRBD1 covers 7 bases. Looked up from germline, CDR1 is ENHRY and CDR2 is SYGVKD. The CDR3 length is 15 residues. The V gene end was trimmed by 6 bases and the J gene end by 1 base; junction bases not matched to a gene: 6. CDR3 in amino acids: CAISRDSNSGNTIYF. The CDR3 DNA is TGTGCCATCAGCCGGGACAGCAATTCTGGAAACACCATATATTTT.

V gene TRBV14 combines with J gene TRBJ2-7, with D unresolved. The length of the CDR3 is 15 residues. Germline lookup yields CDR1 SGHDN and CDR2 FVKESK. Trimming pared 3 bases from V and 2 bases from J, leaving 14 bases between. The CDR3 DNA reads as TGTGCCAGCAGCCAGGCTCACTTGGCCCCCTACGAGCAGTACTTC. Amino acid sequence: CASSQAHLAPYEQYF.

This clonotype was counted between two and nine times. This chain joins TRBV20-1 and TRBJ1-6, with 8 bases matching TRBD1. This CDR3 is 14 amino acids long. Trimming at V came to 5 bases and at J to 4 bases, leaving 4 bases not matched to a gene. The germline V gene encodes CDR1 DFQATT and CDR2 SNEGSKA (reference sequence). CDR3 amino acids: CSASTGGYNSPLHF. For the CDR3, the DNA is TGCAGTGCTTCTACAGGGGGTTATAATTCACCCCTCCACTTT.

This clonotype has more than one count but fewer than ten. This chain links TRBV5-4 with TRBJ1-4; 8 nucleotides agree with TRBD1. The CDR3 runs to 13 residues. V shed 7 bases and J 7 bases; nucleotides not matched to a gene: 6. Germline lookup yields CDR1 SGHNT and CDR2 YYREEE (reference sequence). The CDR3 spells CASGLGQGEKLFF. The CDR3 DNA is TGTGCCAGCGGACTTGGACAGGGTGAAAAACTGTTTTTT.

The rearrangement joins TRBV6-5 to TRBJ2-5; perhaps TRBD2 as D (6 bases). The end of the DNA fits TRBJ2-7 better, so the J call may be wrong. The CDR3 extends over 12 amino acids. Germline V gene data show CDR1 as MNHEY and CDR2 as SVGAGI. Written as DNA, the CDR3 is TGTGCCAGCGGTGGGAGGCACTACGAGCAGTACTTC. Amino acids: CASGGRHYEQYF.

Only a few counts were recorded for this clonotype. The V call is TRBV7-9, the J call TRBJ2-2; TRBD1 matches 7 bases. CDR1 and CDR2 (germline): SEHNR, FQNEAQ (reference sequence). J gave up 2 bases and V 1 base, and 7 bases lay outside the gene matches. This CDR3 spans 17 amino acids. The CDR3 protein is CASSLVARGFNTGELFF. The CDR3 DNA is TGTGCCAGCAGCTTAGTAGCCAGGGGGTTTAACACCGGGGAGCTGTTTTTT.

This clonotype was recorded many times. V and J are TRBV29-1 and TRBJ2-7; D gene ambiguous. Germline-derived CDR1 and CDR2 are SQVTM and ANQGSEA. The V end was cut by 4 bases, the J end by 2 bases, with 6 bases between. There are 11 residues in the CDR3. The CDR3 sequence is CSVGQTYEQYF. In nucleotides, the CDR3 is TGCAGCGTTGGGCAGACCTACGAGCAGTACTTC.

V gene TRBV5-1 combines with J gene TRBJ1-1; D is ambiguous. V lost 0 bases to trimming and J lost 1 base, with 7 bases between them. Per the germline V gene, CDR1 is SGHRS and CDR2 is YFSETQ. The CDR3 is 14 amino acids. The CDR3 is CASSLDQRNTEAFF. As DNA, the CDR3 is TGCGCCAGCAGCTTGGACCAGAGGAACACTGAAGCTTTCTTT.

The sample holds many counts of this clonotype. The chain couples TRBV12-3 or TRBV12-4 to TRBJ1-4, with 10 bases fitting TRBD1. Germline trimming cut 6 bases from V and 5 bases from J; bases unmatched to any gene: 3. This CDR3 is built from 14 residues. As DNA, the CDR3 is TGTGCCAGCAGGATGGGACAGGGGAATGAAAAACTGTTTTTT. Its translation: CASRMGQGNEKLFF.

The chain joins TRBV12-3 or TRBV12-4 to TRBJ1-2; possibly TRBD1 for D (6 bases). V lost 4 bases and J 4 bases, leaving 13 bases between the germline ends. The CDR3 contains 14 residues. CDR3 DNA sequence: TGTGCCAGCAGTTCCCGGAGGGGGATCTATGGCTACACCTTC. It yields the protein CASSSRRGIYGYTF.